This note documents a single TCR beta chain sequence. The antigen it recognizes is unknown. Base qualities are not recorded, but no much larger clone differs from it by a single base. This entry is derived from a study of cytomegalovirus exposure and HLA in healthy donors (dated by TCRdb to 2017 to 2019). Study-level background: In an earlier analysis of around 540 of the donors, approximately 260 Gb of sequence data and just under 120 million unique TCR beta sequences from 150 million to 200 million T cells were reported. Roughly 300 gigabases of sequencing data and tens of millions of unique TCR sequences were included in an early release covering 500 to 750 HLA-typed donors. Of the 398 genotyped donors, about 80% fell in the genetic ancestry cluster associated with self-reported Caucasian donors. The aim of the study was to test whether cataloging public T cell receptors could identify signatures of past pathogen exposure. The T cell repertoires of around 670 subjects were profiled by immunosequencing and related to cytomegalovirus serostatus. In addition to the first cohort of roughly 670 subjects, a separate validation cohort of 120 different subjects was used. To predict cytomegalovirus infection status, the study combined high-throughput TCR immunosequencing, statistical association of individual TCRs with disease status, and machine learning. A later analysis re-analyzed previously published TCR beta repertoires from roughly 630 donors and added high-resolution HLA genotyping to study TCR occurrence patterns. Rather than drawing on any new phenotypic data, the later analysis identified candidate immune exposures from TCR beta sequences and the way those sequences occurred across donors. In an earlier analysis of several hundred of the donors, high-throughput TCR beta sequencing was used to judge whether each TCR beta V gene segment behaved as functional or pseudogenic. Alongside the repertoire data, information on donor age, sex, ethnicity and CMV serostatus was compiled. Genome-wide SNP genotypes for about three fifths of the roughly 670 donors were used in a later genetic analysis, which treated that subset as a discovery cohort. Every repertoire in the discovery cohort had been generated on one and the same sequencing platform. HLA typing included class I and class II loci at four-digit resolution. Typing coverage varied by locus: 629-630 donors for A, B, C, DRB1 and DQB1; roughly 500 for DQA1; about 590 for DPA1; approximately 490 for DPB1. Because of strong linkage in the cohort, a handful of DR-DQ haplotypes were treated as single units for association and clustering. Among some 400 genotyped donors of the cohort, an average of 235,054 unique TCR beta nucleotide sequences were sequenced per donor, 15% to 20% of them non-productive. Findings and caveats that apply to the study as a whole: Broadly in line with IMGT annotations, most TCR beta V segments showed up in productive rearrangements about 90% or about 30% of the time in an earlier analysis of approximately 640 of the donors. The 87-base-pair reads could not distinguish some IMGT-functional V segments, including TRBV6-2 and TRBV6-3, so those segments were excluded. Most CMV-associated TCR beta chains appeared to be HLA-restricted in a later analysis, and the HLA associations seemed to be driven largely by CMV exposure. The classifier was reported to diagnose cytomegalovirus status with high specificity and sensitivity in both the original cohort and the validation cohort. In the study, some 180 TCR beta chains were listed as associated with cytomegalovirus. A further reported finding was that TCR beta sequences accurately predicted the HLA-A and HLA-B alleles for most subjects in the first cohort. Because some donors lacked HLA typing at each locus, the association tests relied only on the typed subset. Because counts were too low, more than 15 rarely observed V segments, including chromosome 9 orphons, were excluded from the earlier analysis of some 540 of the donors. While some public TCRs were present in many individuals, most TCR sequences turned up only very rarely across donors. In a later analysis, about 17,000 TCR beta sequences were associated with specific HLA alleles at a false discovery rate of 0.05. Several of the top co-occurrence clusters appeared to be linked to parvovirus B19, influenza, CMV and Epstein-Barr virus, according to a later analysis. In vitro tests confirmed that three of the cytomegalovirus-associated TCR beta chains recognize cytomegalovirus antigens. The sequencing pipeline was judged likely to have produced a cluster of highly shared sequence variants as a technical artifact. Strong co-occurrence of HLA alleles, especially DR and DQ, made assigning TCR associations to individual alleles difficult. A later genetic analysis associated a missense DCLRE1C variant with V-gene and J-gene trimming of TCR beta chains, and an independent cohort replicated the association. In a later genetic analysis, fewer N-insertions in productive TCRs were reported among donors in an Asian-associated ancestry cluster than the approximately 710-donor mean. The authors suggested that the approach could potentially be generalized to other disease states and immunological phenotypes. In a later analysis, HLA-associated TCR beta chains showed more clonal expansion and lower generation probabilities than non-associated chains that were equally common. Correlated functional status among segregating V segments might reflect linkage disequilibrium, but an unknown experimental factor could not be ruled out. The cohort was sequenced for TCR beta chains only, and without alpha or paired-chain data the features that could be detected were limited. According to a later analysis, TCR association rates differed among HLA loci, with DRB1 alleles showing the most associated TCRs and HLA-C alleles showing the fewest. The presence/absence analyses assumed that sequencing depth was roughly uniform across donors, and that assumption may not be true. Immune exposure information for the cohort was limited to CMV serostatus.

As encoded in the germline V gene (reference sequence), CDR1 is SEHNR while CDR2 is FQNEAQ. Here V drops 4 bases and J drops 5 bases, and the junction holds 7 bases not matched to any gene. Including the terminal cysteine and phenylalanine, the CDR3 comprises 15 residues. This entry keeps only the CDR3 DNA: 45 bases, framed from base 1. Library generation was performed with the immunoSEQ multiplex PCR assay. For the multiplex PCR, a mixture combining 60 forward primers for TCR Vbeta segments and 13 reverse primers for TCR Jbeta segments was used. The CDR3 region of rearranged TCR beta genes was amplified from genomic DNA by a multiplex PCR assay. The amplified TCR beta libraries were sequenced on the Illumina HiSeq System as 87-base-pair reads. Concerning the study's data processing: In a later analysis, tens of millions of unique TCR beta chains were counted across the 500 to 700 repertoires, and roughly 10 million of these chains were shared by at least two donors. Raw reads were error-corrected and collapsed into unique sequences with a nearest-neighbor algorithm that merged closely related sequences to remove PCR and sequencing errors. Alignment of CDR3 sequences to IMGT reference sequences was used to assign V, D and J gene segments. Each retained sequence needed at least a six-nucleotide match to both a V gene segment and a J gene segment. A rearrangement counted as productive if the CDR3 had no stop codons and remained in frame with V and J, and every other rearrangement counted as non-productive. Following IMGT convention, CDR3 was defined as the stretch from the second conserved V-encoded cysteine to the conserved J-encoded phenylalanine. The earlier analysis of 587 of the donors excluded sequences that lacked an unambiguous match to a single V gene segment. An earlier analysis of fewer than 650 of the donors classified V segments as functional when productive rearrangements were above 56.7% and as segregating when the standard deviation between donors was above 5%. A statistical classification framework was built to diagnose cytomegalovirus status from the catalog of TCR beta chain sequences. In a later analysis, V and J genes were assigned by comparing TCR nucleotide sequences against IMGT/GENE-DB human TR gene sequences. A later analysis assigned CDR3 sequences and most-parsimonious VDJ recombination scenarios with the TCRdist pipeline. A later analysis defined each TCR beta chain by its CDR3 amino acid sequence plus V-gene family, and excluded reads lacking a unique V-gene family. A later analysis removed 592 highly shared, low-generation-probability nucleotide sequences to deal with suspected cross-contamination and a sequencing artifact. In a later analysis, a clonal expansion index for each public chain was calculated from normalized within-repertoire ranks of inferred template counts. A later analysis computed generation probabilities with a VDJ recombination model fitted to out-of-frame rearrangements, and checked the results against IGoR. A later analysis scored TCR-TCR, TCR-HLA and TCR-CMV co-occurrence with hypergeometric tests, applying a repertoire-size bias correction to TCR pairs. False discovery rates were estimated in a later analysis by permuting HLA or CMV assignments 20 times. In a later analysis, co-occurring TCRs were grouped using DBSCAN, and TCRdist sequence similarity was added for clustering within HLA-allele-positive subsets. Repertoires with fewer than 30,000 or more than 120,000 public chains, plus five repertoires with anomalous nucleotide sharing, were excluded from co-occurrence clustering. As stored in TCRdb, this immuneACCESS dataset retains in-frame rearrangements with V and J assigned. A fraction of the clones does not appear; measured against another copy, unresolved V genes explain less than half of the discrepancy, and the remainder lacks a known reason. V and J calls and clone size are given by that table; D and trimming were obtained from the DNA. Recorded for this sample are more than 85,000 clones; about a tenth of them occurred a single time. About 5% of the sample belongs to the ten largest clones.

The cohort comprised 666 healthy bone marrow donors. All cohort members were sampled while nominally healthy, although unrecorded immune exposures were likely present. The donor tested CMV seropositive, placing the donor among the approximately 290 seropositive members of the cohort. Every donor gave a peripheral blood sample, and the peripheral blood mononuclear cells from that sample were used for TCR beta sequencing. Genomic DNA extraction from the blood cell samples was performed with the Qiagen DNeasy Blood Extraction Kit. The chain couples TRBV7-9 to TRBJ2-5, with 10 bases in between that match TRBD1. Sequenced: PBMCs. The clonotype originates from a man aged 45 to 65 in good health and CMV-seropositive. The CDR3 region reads CASSSRDRGRETQYF. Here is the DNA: TGTGCCAGCAGCTCCCGGGACAGGGGCCGGGAGACCCAGTACTTC.